The 23 T cell receptor beta chains presented below share a single source sample, sequenced in a study of blood T cell repertoires in COVID-19. Produced via immunoSEQ multiplex PCR; TCRdb's table is partial and in-frame only. The sample has 200,000 or so clones, roughly four fifths seen once. What was sequenced was PBMCs or T cells enriched from blood (not recorded which). All receptors come from a man aged 60-69 years who had recovered from COVID-19.

This clone was counted once. The CDR3 bases are TGTGCCAGCAGTTCGACAGGGATAGGTGAAAAACTGTTTTTT. It translates to CASSSTGIGEKLFF. The rearrangement joins TRBV27 to TRBJ1-4, with 7 bases identical to TRBD1. The CDR3 has 14 amino acids. Germline trimming cut 4 bases from V and 7 bases from J; bases unmatched to any gene: 6. Germline CDR1 is MNHEY and CDR2 is SMNVEV (reference sequence).

The chain links TRBV6-5 to TRBJ1-2; perhaps TRBD1 as D (6 bases). The CDR3 totals 15 residues. Germline loops: CDR1 MNHEY, CDR2 SVGAGI. V shed 4 bases and J shed 2 bases, with 14 bases lying between them. The CDR3 loop is CASSLSTGSNYGYTF. CDR3 bases: TGTGCCAGCAGTTTGTCCACAGGGAGCAACTATGGCTACACCTTC.

The gene calls are TRBV7-2 and TRBJ1-6, with 7 nucleotides matching TRBD1. The ends lost 1 base at V and 7 bases at J; junction bases unmatched: 7. Per the germline V gene, CDR1 is SGHTA and CDR2 is FQGNSA. The CDR3 contains 16 residues. The CDR3 spells CASSLEGAGANSPLHF. Here the CDR3 DNA reads TGTGCCAGCAGCTTAGAGGGGGCAGGGGCGAATTCACCCCTCCACTTT.

This chain links TRBV9 with TRBJ2-2; 8 bases agree with TRBD1. CDR3 length: 15 amino acids. Germline CDR1 and CDR2: SGDLS and YYNGEE. Germline trimming cut 4 bases from V and 7 bases from J; bases unmatched to any gene: 9. The CDR3 sequence is CASSPRQGIGGELFF. For the CDR3, the DNA is TGTGCCAGCAGCCCTCGACAGGGGATCGGCGGGGAGCTGTTTTTT.

Notes on this clone: Within the sample, other DNA sequences also encode this same CDR3. This chain connects TRBV10-1 to TRBJ2-2, with D perhaps matching TRBD2 (5 bases). V was trimmed by 3 bases and J by 4 bases, leaving 9 bases between them. Germline lookup yields CDR1 WNHNN and CDR2 SYGVQD (reference sequence). The CDR3 length is 14 residues. CDR3 protein: CASSESSGTGELFF. In DNA form, the CDR3 reads TGCGCCAGCAGTGAATCCAGCGGCACCGGGGAGCTGTTTTTT.

This chain connects TRBV19 to TRBJ2-1; 8 bases map to TRBD1. The CDR3 contains 15 residues. Germline trimming cut 5 bases from V and 2 bases from J; bases unmatched to any gene: 5. Germline assignment: CDR1 LNHDA and CDR2 SQIVND (reference sequence). The CDR3 reads CASSYDRGPYNEQFF. The CDR3 DNA reads TGTGCCAGTAGTTACGACAGGGGACCCTACAATGAGCAGTTCTTC.

The J gene is TRBJ2-3, the V gene TRBV6-5, with 12 nucleotides matching TRBD2. From germline, CDR1 is MNHEY and CDR2 SVGAGI. The CDR3 is 15 amino acids. J was trimmed by 4 bases and V by 5 bases; bases with no gene match: 4. CDR3 bases: TGTGCCAGCAGTCGACTAGCGGGGGAGTCAGATACGCAGTATTTT. This codes for CASSRLAGESDTQYF.

V is TRBV7-9 and J is TRBJ2-6; 8 bases are shared with TRBD1. The J segment lost 2 bases and the V segment lost 0 bases, leaving 3 bases of the junction unmatched. The germline V gene has CDR1 SEHNR and CDR2 FQNEAQ (reference sequence). The CDR3 covers 17 residues. Here the CDR3 reads CASSLARTGTGANVLTF. CDR3 sequence (DNA): TGTGCCAGCAGCTTAGCACGGACAGGGACTGGGGCCAACGTCCTGACTTTC.

The V gene is TRBV28, the J gene TRBJ1-1; a possible D gene is TRBD1 (5 bases). This CDR3 spans 16 amino acids. V was shortened by 2 bases and J by 2 bases, with 15 bases between the two germline ends. Per the germline V gene, CDR1 is MDHEN and CDR2 is SYDVKM. CDR3 DNA: TGTGCCAGCAGTTTAAGCTTCAGGGCGGGAAACACTGAAGCTTTCTTT. This gives the protein CASSLSFRAGNTEAFF.

V is TRBV29-1 and J is TRBJ2-1; TRBD1 matches at 9 bases. CDR3 length equals 11 residues. V trimming: 6 bases; J trimming: 10 bases; junction bases outside the gene matches: 4. Germline values: CDR1 SQVTM, CDR2 ANQGSEA. The CDR3 spells CSVGTGTEQFF. As DNA, the CDR3 is TGCAGCGTGGGGACAGGGACCGAGCAGTTCTTC.

The chain carries TRBV10-3 and TRBJ1-1, with D possibly matching TRBD1 (6 bases). Trimming stripped 0 bases from V and 1 base from J, with 15 bases between. The germline CDR1 and CDR2 sequences are ENHRY and SYGVKD. The CDR3 totals 17 residues. CDR3 loop: CAISESMAGAQNTEAFF. In DNA form, the CDR3 reads TGTGCCATCAGTGAGTCGATGGCAGGGGCACAGAACACTGAAGCTTTCTTT.

The chain is built from TRBV19 and TRBJ1-2; D perhaps matches TRBD1 (6 bases). Deletions cut 3 bases from V and 7 bases from J, with 18 bases between. The CDR3 loop spans 15 amino acids. Germline lookup yields CDR1 LNHDA and CDR2 SQIVND (reference sequence). The CDR3 region has the DNA TGTGCCAGTAGTATTGGAGGATTGGGGGCGGGTGGCTACACCTTC. It is translated as CASSIGGLGAGGYTF.

The chain recombines TRBV2 with TRBJ1-1; 7 bases are a match to TRBD1. Looked up from germline, CDR1 is SNHLY and CDR2 is FYNNEI. The V and J ends lost 6 bases and 4 bases, in that order; junction bases with no gene match: 2. CDR3 size: 12 residues. The chain's CDR3 is CASSGTVTEAFF. CDR3 in DNA: TGTGCCAGCAGCGGGACAGTCACTGAAGCTTTCTTT.

The chain uses TRBV11-1 and TRBJ2-3; 7 positions agree with TRBD1. CDR3 length equals 13 residues. Losses at the gene ends were 5 bases for V and 6 bases for J; bases not matched to a gene: 5. Germline loops: CDR1 SGHAT, CDR2 FQDESV (reference sequence). The CDR3 loop is CASSTDRADTQYF. CDR3 DNA sequence: TGTGCCAGCAGCACAGACAGGGCGGATACGCAGTATTTT.

V and J are TRBV5-1 and TRBJ1-4; maybe TRBD1 (5 bases). Germline CDR1 is SGHRS and CDR2 is YFSETQ. The CDR3 sequence is 14 residues long. Deletions cut 0 bases from V and 6 bases from J, with 9 bases between. The CDR3 coding sequence is TGCGCCAGCAGCTTGGCCGCGGGGGATGAAAAACTGTTTTTT. Translated: CASSLAAGDEKLFF.

A few counts support this clone. The chain employs TRBV5-8 and TRBJ1-1; TRBD1 aligns across 9 bases. CDR3 length: 19 amino acids. Germline CDR1 is SGHTS and CDR2 is YDEGEE. J was trimmed by 1 base and V by 3 bases; bases with no gene match: 16. CDR3 coding DNA: TGTGCCAGCAGCTGGGCCCCCACCCGGACAGGGGTGAGGAACACTGAAGCTTTCTTT. Encoded protein: CASSWAPTRTGVRNTEAFF.

A few counts support this clone. This rearrangement joins TRBV6-2 or TRBV6-3 to TRBJ1-1, with a weak D call TRBD1 (6 bases). This CDR3 contains 16 residues. Germline V CDR1 and CDR2: MNHEY, SVGEGT. Trimming shortened V by 5 bases and J by 1 base, and 17 bases separated the two germline ends. The CDR3 is CASSPMGGGPNTEAFF. In DNA form, the CDR3 reads TGTGCCAGCAGTCCCATGGGTGGGGGCCCGAACACTGAAGCTTTCTTT.

This clone was found a few times. The gene calls are TRBV5-6 and TRBJ1-6; 7 bases agree with TRBD1. Germline-derived CDR1 and CDR2 are SGHDT and YYEEEE. CDR3 length: 16 residues. The V gene end was trimmed by 2 bases and the J gene end by 8 bases; junction bases not matched to a gene: 10. CDR3 protein: CASSFIYRGGDSPLHF. CDR3 nucleotide sequence: TGTGCCAGCAGCTTCATATACAGGGGTGGCGATTCACCCCTCCACTTT.

This rearrangement joins TRBV11-2 to TRBJ2-7; 7 nucleotides agree with TRBD1. Losses at the gene ends were 3 bases for V and 4 bases for J; bases not matched to a gene: 9. Germline CDR1 SGHAT, CDR2 FQNNGV. This CDR3 region has 15 residues. CDR3: CASSFEGQPDYEQYF. For the CDR3, the DNA is TGTGCCAGCAGCTTTGAGGGACAGCCGGATTACGAGCAGTACTTC.

V is TRBV5-6 and J is TRBJ2-7; no firm D call. Per germline, CDR1 SGHDT and CDR2 YYEEEE. Trimming removed 2 bases from V and 1 base from J, with 7 bases in between. The CDR3 has 13 residues. CDR3 amino acids: CASSFGLSYEQYF. CDR3 in DNA: TGTGCCAGCAGCTTCGGGTTGTCCTACGAGCAGTACTTC.

This sequence joins TRBV6-2 or TRBV6-3 and TRBJ2-7; 7 bases align to TRBD1. The germline gives CDR1 MNHEY, CDR2 SVGEGT. This CDR3 spans 17 amino acids. The V gene end was trimmed by 0 bases and the J gene end by 3 bases; junction bases not matched to a gene: 11. The CDR3, as DNA: TGTGCCAGCAGTTACTCGCATAACAGGGGTCCTTTCTACGAGCAGTACTTC. This encodes CASSYSHNRGPFYEQYF.

This clone was detected only once. The chain uses TRBV12-3 or TRBV12-4 and TRBJ1-5, with TRBD1 identical over 7 bases. The CDR3 spans 12 residues. J lost 5 bases, V lost 8 bases, and 3 bases had no gene match. In DNA form, the CDR3 reads TGTGCCAGCTGCAGGGGGGATCAGCCCCAGCATTTT. Translated, it gives CASCRGDQPQHF.

This clone was seen only once. CDR3 region: CASSPRTGGNTIYF. The DNA of the CDR3 is TGTGCCAGCAGCCCGAGGACAGGGGGAAACACCATATATTTT. This chain links TRBV7-9 with TRBJ1-3, with 8 positions matching TRBD1. Germline V gene sequence: CDR1 SEHNR, CDR2 FQNEAQ (reference sequence). With 5 bases clipped from V and 4 bases from J, the junction kept 4 bases outside the gene matches. This CDR3 has 14 amino acids.